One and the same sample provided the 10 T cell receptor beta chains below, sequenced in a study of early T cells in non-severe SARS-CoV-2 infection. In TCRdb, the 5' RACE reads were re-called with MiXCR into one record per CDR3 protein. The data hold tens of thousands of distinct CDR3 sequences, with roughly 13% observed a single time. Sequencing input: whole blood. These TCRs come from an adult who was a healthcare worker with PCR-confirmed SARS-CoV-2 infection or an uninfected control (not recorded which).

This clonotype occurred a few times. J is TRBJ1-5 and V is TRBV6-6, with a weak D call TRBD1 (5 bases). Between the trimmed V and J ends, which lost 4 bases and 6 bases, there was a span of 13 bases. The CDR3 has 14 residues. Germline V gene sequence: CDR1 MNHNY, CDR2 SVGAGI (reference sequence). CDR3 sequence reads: CASSSGWGIQPQHF. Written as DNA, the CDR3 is TGTGCCAGCAGTTCTGGGTGGGGGATTCAGCCCCAGCATTTT.

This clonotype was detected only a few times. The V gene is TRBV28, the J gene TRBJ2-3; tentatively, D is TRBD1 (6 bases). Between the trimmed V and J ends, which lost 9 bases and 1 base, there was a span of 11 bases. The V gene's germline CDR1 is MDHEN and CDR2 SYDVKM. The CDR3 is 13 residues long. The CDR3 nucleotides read TGTGCCAGTGCTTGGACAGGCACAGATACGCAGTATTTT. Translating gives CASAWTGTDTQYF.

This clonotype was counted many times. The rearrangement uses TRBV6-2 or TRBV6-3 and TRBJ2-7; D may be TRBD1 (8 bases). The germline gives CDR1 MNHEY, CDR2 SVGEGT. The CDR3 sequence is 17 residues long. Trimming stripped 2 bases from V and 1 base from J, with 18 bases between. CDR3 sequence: CASSYEQGQGGSYEQYF. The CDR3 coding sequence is TGTGCCAGCAGTTACGAGCAAGGACAGGGAGGGTCCTACGAGCAGTACTTC.

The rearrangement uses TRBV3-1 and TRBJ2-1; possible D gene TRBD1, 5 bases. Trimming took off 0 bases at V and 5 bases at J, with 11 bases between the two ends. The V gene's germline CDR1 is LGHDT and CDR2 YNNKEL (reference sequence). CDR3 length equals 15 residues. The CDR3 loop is CASSQDGQGHNEQFF. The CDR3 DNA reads TGTGCCAGCAGCCAAGATGGGCAGGGCCACAATGAGCAGTTCTTC.

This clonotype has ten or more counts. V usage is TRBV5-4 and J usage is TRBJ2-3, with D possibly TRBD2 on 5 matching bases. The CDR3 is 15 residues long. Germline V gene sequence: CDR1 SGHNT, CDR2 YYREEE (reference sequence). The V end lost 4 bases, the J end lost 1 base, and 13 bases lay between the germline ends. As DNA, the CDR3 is TGTGCCAGCAGCCCCAGGAGCGGACGCACAGATACGCAGTATTTT. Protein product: CASSPRSGRTDTQYF.

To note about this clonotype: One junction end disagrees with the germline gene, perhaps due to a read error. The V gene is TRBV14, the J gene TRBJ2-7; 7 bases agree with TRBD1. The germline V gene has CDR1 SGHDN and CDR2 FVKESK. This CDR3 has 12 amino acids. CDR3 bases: TGTGCCAGCAGCCAAGTCACCGGGACAGTGCACTTC. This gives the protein CASSQVTGTVHF. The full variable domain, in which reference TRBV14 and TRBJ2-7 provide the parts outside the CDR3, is EAGVTQFPSHSVIEKGQTVTLRCDPISGHDNLYWYRRVMGKEIKFLLHFVKESKQDESGMPNNRFLAERTGGTYSTLKVQPAELEDSGVYFCASSQVTGTVHFGPGTRLTVT.

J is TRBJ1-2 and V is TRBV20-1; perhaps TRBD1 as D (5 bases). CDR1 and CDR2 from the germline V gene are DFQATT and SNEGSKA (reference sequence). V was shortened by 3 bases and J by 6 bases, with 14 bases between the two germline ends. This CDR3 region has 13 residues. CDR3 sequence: CSASELGANGYTF. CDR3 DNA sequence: TGCAGTGCTAGCGAACTCGGGGCGAATGGCTACACCTTC.

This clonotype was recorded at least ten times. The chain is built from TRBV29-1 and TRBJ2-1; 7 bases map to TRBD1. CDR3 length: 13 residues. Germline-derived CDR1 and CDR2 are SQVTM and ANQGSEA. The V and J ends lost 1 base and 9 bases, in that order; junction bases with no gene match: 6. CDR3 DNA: TGCAGCGTTGAAGGGGTAGGGGGCAGTGAGCAGTTCTTC. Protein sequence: CSVEGVGGSEQFF.

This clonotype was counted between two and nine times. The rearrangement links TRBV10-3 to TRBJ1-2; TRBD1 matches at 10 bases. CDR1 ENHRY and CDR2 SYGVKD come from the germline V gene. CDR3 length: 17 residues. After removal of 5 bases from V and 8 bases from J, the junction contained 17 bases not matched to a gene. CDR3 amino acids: CAISLPGQGSSMSGYTF. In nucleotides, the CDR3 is TGTGCCATCAGTTTACCGGGACAGGGGTCATCCATGAGCGGCTACACCTTC.

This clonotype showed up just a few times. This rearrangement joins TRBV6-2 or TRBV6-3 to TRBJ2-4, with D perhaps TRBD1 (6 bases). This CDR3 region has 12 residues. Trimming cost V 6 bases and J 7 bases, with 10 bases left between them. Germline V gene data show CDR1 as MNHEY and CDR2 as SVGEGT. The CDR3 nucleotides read TGTGCCAGCAGGAGCGACAGGAACATTCAGTACTTC. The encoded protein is CASRSDRNIQYF.